The clone carrying this T cell receptor (beta chain) was detected ten times or more. Antigen: not known. V lost 5 bases and J lost 7; bases outside the gene matches: 8. The CDR3 contains 15 residues. One entry per CDR3 protein, called by TCRdb with MiXCR from the 5' RACE reads. The sample has fewer than 250,000 distinct CDR3 sequences; roughly 7.5% are singletons. This record belongs to a study of identical twins. Regarding the study as a whole: Analyses of zero insertions could be partly confounded by invariant MAIT and iNKT cells.

This same sample was also part of a study on yellow fever vaccine responses in identical twins.

Sequenced sample: CD8+ T cells sorted from blood. The origin of this receptor is a woman between 18 and 30 years old in good health. This chain uses TRBV12-3 or TRBV12-4 with TRBJ2-2, with 9 bases lining up with TRBD1. The CDR3 DNA follows: TGTGCCAGCAGTATCACAGGGGGCGCGGGCGGGGAGCTGTTTTTT. It specifies CASSITGGAGGELFF.